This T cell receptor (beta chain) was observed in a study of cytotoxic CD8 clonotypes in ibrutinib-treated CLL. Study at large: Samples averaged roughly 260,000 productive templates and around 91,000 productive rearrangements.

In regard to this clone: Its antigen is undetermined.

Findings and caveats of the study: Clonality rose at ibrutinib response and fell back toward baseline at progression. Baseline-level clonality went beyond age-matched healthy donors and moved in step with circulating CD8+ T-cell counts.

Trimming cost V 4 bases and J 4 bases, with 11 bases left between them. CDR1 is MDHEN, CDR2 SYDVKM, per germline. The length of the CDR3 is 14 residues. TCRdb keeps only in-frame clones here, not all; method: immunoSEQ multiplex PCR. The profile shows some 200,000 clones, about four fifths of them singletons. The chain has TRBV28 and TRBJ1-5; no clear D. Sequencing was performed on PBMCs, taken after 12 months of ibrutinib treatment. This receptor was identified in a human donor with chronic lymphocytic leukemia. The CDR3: CASSYSLGNQPQHF. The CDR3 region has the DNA TGTGCCAGCAGTTATAGCCTGGGGAATCAGCCCCAGCATTTT. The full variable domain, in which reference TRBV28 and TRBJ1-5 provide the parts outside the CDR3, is DVKVTQSSRYLVKRTGEKVFLECVQDMDHENMFWYRQDPGLGLRLIYFSYDVKMKEKGDIPEGYSVSREKKERFSLILESASTNQTSMYLCASSYSLGNQPQHFGDGTRLSIL.